These 32 T cell receptor beta chains originate from one sample sequenced in a study of immune heterogeneity within non-small cell lung tumors. TCR beta CDR3 amplification used multiplex PCR with 32 V and 13 J primers. TCRdb re-analysed the multiplex PCR reads in MiXCR, keeping a single row per CDR3 protein. The sample has more than 4,000 distinct CDR3 sequences; about 20% are singletons. Bulk tumor genomic DNA was the template, and each sample received 550 to 650 ng. Surgical sampling yielded several biopsies per primary tumor (spaced far apart). Patients had untreated, newly diagnosed non-small cell lung cancer and underwent curative surgery. The sequenced material came from lung tumor tissue. The origin of the receptors is a man aged 60 to 69 with non-small cell lung cancer.

V usage is TRBV5-4 and J usage is TRBJ1-4; no clear D gene. The CDR3 has 15 residues. Germline CDR1 and CDR2: SGHNT and YYREEE (reference sequence). V lost 2 bases and J lost 0, with 8 bases in between. CDR3 amino acids: CASSLYSATNEKLFF. CDR3 DNA sequence: TGTGCCAGCAGCTTATACAGTGCAACTAATGAAAAACTGTTTTTT.

This clonotype is labeled medium-sized (0.01 to 0.1%). The DNA for the CDR3 is TGCAGTGCTAGACCCCTTGAGCCGGGACTAGCGGGAGCGGCCTACAATGAGCAGTTCTTC. It is translated as CSARPLEPGLAGAAYNEQFF. The chain joins TRBV20-1 to TRBJ2-1; 14 positions match TRBD2. V shed 2 bases, J shed 2 bases, and the junction held 14 bases outside the gene matches. This CDR3 region has 20 residues. Germline CDR1 is DFQATT and CDR2 is SNEGSKA (reference sequence).

This clonotype is termed medium-sized (0.01 to 0.1%). This sequence joins TRBV2 and TRBJ2-7; D is perhaps TRBD1 (6 bases). V was cut by 5 bases and J by 1 base, with 12 bases left in between. The germline V gene has CDR1 SNHLY and CDR2 FYNNEI. The CDR3 spans 14 residues. The chain's CDR3 is CASSLGRGSYEQYF. Here the CDR3 DNA reads TGTGCCAGCAGTTTGGGCAGGGGATCCTACGAGCAGTACTTC.

This clonotype turned up a few times. This sequence joins TRBV29-1 and TRBJ2-2, with no clear D. Trimming cost V 2 bases and J 3 bases, with 7 bases left between them. The CDR3 loop spans 13 amino acids. Germline V gene lookup returns CDR1 SQVTM and CDR2 ANQGSEA. The CDR3 nucleotides are TGCAGCGTTGAACCCCCAGACACCGGGGAGCTGTTTTTT. This gives the protein CSVEPPDTGELFF.

Note on this clonotype: A much bigger clone sits one base away, suggesting this may be a read error. This chain joins TRBV12-3 or TRBV12-4 and TRBJ2-7, with D perhaps being TRBD1 or TRBD2 (5 bases each). This CDR3 spans 15 amino acids. The CDR3 nucleotides read TGTACCAGCAGTTTGGGAGTTCAGGGATCGGGTGAGCAGTACTTC. The encoded protein is CTSSLGVQGSGEQYF.

This clonotype counts as medium-sized (0.01 to 0.1%). The chain couples TRBV27 to TRBJ2-7; no definite D call. This CDR3 region has 16 residues. Germline CDR1 and CDR2: MNHEY and SMNVEV (reference sequence). Trimming took off 4 bases at V and 2 bases at J, with 18 bases between the two ends. The CDR3 DNA is TGTGCCAGCAGTTCCCTGATGGTAGCTGCGACCTACGAGCAGTACTTC. This codes for CASSSLMVAATYEQYF.

Judged by abundance, this clonotype is medium-sized. The chain uses TRBV30 and TRBJ2-7; D is possibly TRBD1 (5 bases). This CDR3 has 12 residues. Between the trimmed V and J ends, which lost 2 bases and 6 bases, there was a span of 11 bases. The germline CDR1 and CDR2 sequences are GTSNPN and SVGIG (reference sequence). CDR3 loop: CAWSPAQGEQYF. For the CDR3, the DNA is TGTGCCTGGAGTCCCGCCCAGGGCGAGCAGTACTTC.

The rearrangement uses TRBV20-1 and TRBJ1-2, with TRBD1 matching 8 bases. V shed 0 bases, J shed 11 bases, and the junction held 20 bases outside the gene matches. This CDR3 spans 17 amino acids. Looked up from germline, CDR1 is DFQATT and CDR2 is SNEGSKA (reference sequence). The DNA for the CDR3 is TGCAGTGCTAGAGATGTCCCAAGCAGTCAGGGGGCTCTTGTTTACACCTTC. Encoded protein: CSARDVPSSQGALVYTF.

This clonotype was seen more than once but under ten times. This chain uses TRBV30 with TRBJ2-3, with D unresolved. The V end was cut by 0 bases, the J end by 3 bases, with 7 bases between. CDR3 length equals 13 residues. Per germline, CDR1 GTSNPN and CDR2 SVGIG (reference sequence). The CDR3 DNA is TGTGCCTGGAGTGTACCCGGAACAGATACGCAGTATTTT. Residues: CAWSVPGTDTQYF.

This chain links TRBV11-2 with TRBJ1-2; D is ambiguous. The V end lost 1 base, the J end lost 1 base, and 4 bases lay between the germline ends. The CDR3 is 13 residues long. Germline CDR1 reads SGHAT; CDR2 reads FQNNGV. The CDR3 region is CASSLGNNYGYTF. The CDR3 DNA is TGTGCCAGCAGCTTAGGAAATAACTATGGCTACACCTTC.

Judged by abundance, this clonotype is large (0.1 to 1%). This sequence joins TRBV2 and TRBJ2-7; 10 bases map to TRBD1. Germline assignment: CDR1 SNHLY and CDR2 FYNNEI. This CDR3 contains 13 residues. V lost 5 bases, J lost 7 bases, and 5 bases stayed unmatched. CDR3 DNA: TGTGCCAGCAGTAGGACAGGGGGGAGAGAGCAGTACTTC. Translation gives CASSRTGGREQYF.

This clonotype is termed medium-sized (0.01 to 0.1%). J is TRBJ1-5 and V is TRBV20-1, with D possibly TRBD1 on 6 matching bases. Per the germline V gene, CDR1 is DFQATT and CDR2 is SNEGSKA (reference sequence). The CDR3 runs 14 residues. V lost 0 bases and J 2 bases, leaving 8 bases between the germline ends. In nucleotides, the CDR3 is TGCAGTGCTAGAGACAGGGGTGGCAATCAGCCCCAGCATTTT. Its translation is CSARDRGGNQPQHF.

In this sample, this clonotype turned up a few times. V and J are TRBV7-8 and TRBJ2-7, with TRBD2 matching over 9 bases. Germline CDR1 reads SGHVS; CDR2 reads FQNEAQ. The V gene end was trimmed by 2 bases and the J gene end by 2 bases; junction bases not matched to a gene: 4. The length of the CDR3 is 15 residues. The CDR3 sequence: CASSLPLAGTYEQYF. The CDR3 DNA sequence: TGTGCCAGCAGCTTACCCCTAGCGGGAACCTACGAGCAGTACTTC. The full variable domain, its missing parts supplied by reference TRBV7-8 and TRBJ2-7, is GAGVSQSPRYKVAKRGQDVALRCDPISGHVSLFWYQQALGQGPEFLTYFQNEAQLDKSGLPSDRFFAERPEGSVSTLKIQRTQQEDSAVYLCASSLPLAGTYEQYFGPGTRLTVT.

This clonotype was detected only a few times. The rearrangement uses TRBV18 and TRBJ2-2; 7 bases fit TRBD1. The V segment lost 6 bases and the J segment 0 bases; nucleotides outside the gene matches: 4. Germline V CDR1 and CDR2: KGHSH, LQKENI. The CDR3 consists of 15 residues. This CDR3 is CASSTGTANTGELFF. The CDR3 DNA is TGTGCCAGCTCTACCGGGACAGCGAACACCGGGGAGCTGTTTTTT.

V gene TRBV4-1 combines with J gene TRBJ2-3; 8 bases are shared with TRBD2. CDR1 and CDR2 from the germline V gene are MGHRA and YSYEKL. This CDR3 has 15 residues. The ends lost 1 base at V and 0 bases at J; junction bases unmatched: 0. The CDR3 is CASSQASGSTDTQYF. The CDR3 coding sequence is TGCGCCAGCAGCCAAGCTAGCGGGAGCACAGATACGCAGTATTTT.

This clonotype ranks as medium-sized. J is TRBJ2-2 and V is TRBV27; possible D gene TRBD2, 6 bases. Per germline, CDR1 MNHEY and CDR2 SMNVEV (reference sequence). The CDR3 loop spans 16 amino acids. Trimming cost V 6 bases and J 0 bases, with 14 bases left between them. The CDR3: CASSWGGIANTGELFF. The CDR3 DNA reads as TGTGCCAGCAGCTGGGGCGGGATCGCGAACACCGGGGAGCTGTTTTTT.

A remark on this clonotype: One junction end does not reproduce the germline sequence, and a read error may be involved. The V call is TRBV12-3 or TRBV12-4, the J call TRBJ1-1; no clear D gene. This CDR3 region has 13 residues. CDR3 sequence: CASSLVQNTEASF. CDR3 nucleotide sequence: TGTGCCAGCAGTTTGGTACAGAACACTGAAGCTTCCTTT.

This clonotype turned up a few times. V and J are TRBV3-1 and TRBJ1-4; D might be TRBD1 (6 bases). The V end was cut by 0 bases, the J end by 10 bases, with 15 bases between. Germline loops: CDR1 LGHDT, CDR2 YNNKEL (reference sequence). The CDR3 spans 15 residues. The CDR3 sequence: CASSQDHREIRKLFF. In nucleotides, the CDR3 is TGTGCCAGCAGCCAAGATCACAGGGAAATTAGAAAACTGTTTTTT.

This clonotype came up a few times. For the CDR3, the DNA is TGTGCCATCAGTGAAAGGGACAGGGCCCTAGGCTACGAGCAGTACTTC. Translated, it gives CAISERDRALGYEQYF. The chain carries TRBV10-3 and TRBJ2-7; TRBD1 matches at 9 bases. CDR3 size: 16 residues. V was pared by 3 bases and J by 3 bases, with 9 bases of the junction left unmatched. Germline-derived CDR1 and CDR2 are ENHRY and SYGVKD.

In its sample, this clonotype is medium-sized. The chain is built from TRBV6-5 and TRBJ2-5, with D perhaps TRBD1 or TRBD2 (5 bases each). This CDR3 contains 14 residues. V was trimmed by 1 base and J by 3 bases, leaving 9 bases between them. From germline, CDR1 is MNHEY and CDR2 SVGAGI. The CDR3 loop reads CASSYLGREETQYF. For the CDR3, the DNA is TGTGCCAGCAGTTACTTGGGACGGGAAGAGACCCAGTACTTC.

This clonotype has just a few counts. The rearrangement uses TRBV4-1 and TRBJ2-7; perhaps TRBD1 as D (6 bases). The CDR3 runs 13 residues. Trimming took off 3 bases at V and 4 bases at J, with 10 bases between the two ends. Germline-derived CDR1 and CDR2 are MGHRA and YSYEKL. DNA of the CDR3: TGCGCCAGCAGCCAGAAAGGGGGTTACGAGCAGTACTTC. Translated: CASSQKGGYEQYF.

The chain carries TRBV7-9 and TRBJ1-1; D may be TRBD1 (5 bases). The CDR3 is 15 residues long. Germline V gene sequence: CDR1 SEHNR, CDR2 FQNEAQ (reference sequence). The germline V and J ends were trimmed by 2 bases and 6 bases, with 16 bases remaining between them. CDR3 in DNA: TGTGCCAGCAGCTTACTGCGCGGGGCTGGCGCTGAAGCTTTCTTT. This gives the protein CASSLLRGAGAEAFF.

This clonotype has only a few counts. The chain recombines TRBV2 with TRBJ1-4, with D possibly being TRBD1 (5 bases). V was cut by 3 bases and J by 7 bases, with 15 bases left in between. The CDR3 spans 15 residues. Germline loops: CDR1 SNHLY, CDR2 FYNNEI. The CDR3 protein is CASSEERRGGEKLFF. The CDR3 nucleotides are TGTGCCAGCAGTGAGGAAAGGAGGGGTGGTGAAAAACTGTTTTTT.

The table lists this clonotype with a few counts. This sequence joins TRBV6-1 and TRBJ2-2; 8 bases agree with TRBD1. V was clipped by 5 bases and J by 7 bases; unmatched bases: 3. Germline V gives CDR1 MNHNS, CDR2 SASEGT. The CDR3 is made up of 13 amino acids. The CDR3 spells CASSNRGVGELFF. CDR3 DNA: TGTGCCAGCAGTAACAGGGGGGTCGGGGAGCTGTTTTTT.

This clonotype was counted a single time. A much bigger clone sits one base away, suggesting this may be a read error. The chain recombines TRBV6-2 or TRBV6-3 with TRBJ1-2; 8 bases are a match to TRBD1. This CDR3 comprises 13 residues. Germline CDR1 MNHEY, CDR2 SVGEGT. The CDR3 is CATSQTGAYGYTF. In DNA, the CDR3 is TGTGCCACCAGTCAGACAGGGGCCTATGGCTACACCTTC.

By its share, this clonotype is medium-sized (0.01 to 0.1%). The rearrangement joins TRBV6-1 to TRBJ1-2, with a tentative D call TRBD1 (5 bases). CDR3 size: 15 residues. The V gene's germline CDR1 is MNHNS and CDR2 SASEGT. V lost 5 bases to trimming and J lost 1 base, with 14 bases between them. CDR3 nucleotide sequence: TGTGCCAGCAGTAGAGAGAGGACAAGTAACTATGGCTACACCTTC. It yields the protein CASSRERTSNYGYTF.

The chain couples TRBV6-4 to TRBJ2-2, with D hard to call. V was clipped by 2 bases and J by 3 bases, with 4 bases between them. This CDR3 is 13 amino acids long. Germline values: CDR1 MRHNA, CDR2 SNTAGT. The CDR3 here is CASSDGYTGELFF. CDR3 DNA: TGTGCCAGCAGTGACGGCTACACCGGGGAGCTGTTTTTT.

The chain links TRBV20-1 to TRBJ2-7, with D possibly being TRBD1 (6 bases). This CDR3 contains 14 residues. The V gene's germline CDR1 is DFQATT and CDR2 SNEGSKA (reference sequence). Between the trimmed V and J ends, which lost 5 bases and 2 bases, there was a span of 16 bases. Written as DNA, the CDR3 is TGCAGTGCTTCTCTCCGGACAGCAGCCTACGAGCAGTACTTC. Its translation is CSASLRTAAYEQYF.

This clonotype appeared a few times. The chain combines TRBV9 with TRBJ1-4; D is undetermined. There are 13 residues in the CDR3. In germline, CDR1 is SGDLS, CDR2 YYNGEE. V lost 0 bases to trimming and J lost 10 bases, with 10 bases between them. In DNA, the CDR3 is TGTGCCAGCAGCGTAGAACTAGAAACAAAACTGTTTTTT. Protein: CASSVELETKLFF.

By sample fraction, this clonotype is medium-sized. The rearrangement links TRBV6-1 to TRBJ1-2; the match to TRBD1 covers 7 bases. V lost 5 bases and J lost 4; bases outside the gene matches: 10. This CDR3 has 15 amino acids. Germline CDR1 reads MNHNS; CDR2 reads SASEGT. The CDR3 here is CASSSAGQATYGYTF. CDR3 in DNA: TGTGCCAGCAGTTCTGCCGGACAGGCGACCTATGGCTACACCTTC.

The rearrangement links TRBV4-3 to TRBJ1-1; the D is unclear. Trimming cost V 0 bases and J 2 bases, with 4 bases left between them. Germline CDR1 LGHNA, CDR2 YSLEER. CDR3 length equals 13 residues. The CDR3 region has the DNA TGCGCCAGCAGCCAAGACGTCAACACTGAAGCTTTCTTT. This gives the protein CASSQDVNTEAFF.

The rearrangement joins TRBV28 to TRBJ2-5; TRBD2 aligns across 10 bases. This CDR3 region has 15 residues. CDR1 is MDHEN, CDR2 SYDVKM, per germline. Trimming cost V 3 bases and J 5 bases; bases outside gene matches: 6. The CDR3 here is CASSFLLAGSETQYF. The CDR3 region has the DNA TGTGCCAGCAGTTTTCTACTAGCGGGAAGCGAGACCCAGTACTTC.